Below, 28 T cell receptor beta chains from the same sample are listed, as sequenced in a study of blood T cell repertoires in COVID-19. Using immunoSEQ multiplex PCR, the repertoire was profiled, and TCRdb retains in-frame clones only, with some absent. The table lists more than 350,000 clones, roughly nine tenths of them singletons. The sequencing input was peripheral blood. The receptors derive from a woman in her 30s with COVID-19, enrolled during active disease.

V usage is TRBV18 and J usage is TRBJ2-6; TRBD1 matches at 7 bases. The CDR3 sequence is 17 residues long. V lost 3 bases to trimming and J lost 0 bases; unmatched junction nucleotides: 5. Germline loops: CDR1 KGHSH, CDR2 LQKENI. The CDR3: CASSPQGQSSGANVLTF. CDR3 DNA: TGTGCCAGCTCACCGCAGGGACAGAGCTCTGGGGCCAACGTCCTGACTTTC.

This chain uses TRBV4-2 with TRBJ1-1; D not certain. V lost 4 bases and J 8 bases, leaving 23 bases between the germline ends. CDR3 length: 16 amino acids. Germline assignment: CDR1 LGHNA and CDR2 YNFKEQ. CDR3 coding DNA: TGTGCCAGCAGCCGCTGGGCGGGGATGAGAAAGGTCGAAGCTTTCTTT. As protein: CASSRWAGMRKVEAFF.

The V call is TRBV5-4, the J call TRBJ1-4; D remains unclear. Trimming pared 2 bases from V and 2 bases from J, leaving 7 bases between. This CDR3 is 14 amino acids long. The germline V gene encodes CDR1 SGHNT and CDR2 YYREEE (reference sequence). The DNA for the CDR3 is TGTGCCAGCAGCTTAGCCGGGACTAATGAAAAACTGTTTTTT. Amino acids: CASSLAGTNEKLFF. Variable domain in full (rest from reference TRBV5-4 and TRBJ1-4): ETGVTQSPTHLIKTRGQQVTLRCSSQSGHNTVSWYQQALGQGPQFIFQYYREEENGRGNFPPRFSGLQFPNYSSELNVNALELDDSALYLCASSLAGTNEKLFFGSGTQLSVL.

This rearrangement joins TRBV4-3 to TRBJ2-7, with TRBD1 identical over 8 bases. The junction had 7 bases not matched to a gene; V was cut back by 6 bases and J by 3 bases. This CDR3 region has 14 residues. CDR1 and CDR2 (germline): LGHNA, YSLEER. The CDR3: CASSAGTGGYEQYF. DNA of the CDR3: TGCGCCAGCAGTGCCGGGACAGGAGGCTACGAGCAGTACTTC.

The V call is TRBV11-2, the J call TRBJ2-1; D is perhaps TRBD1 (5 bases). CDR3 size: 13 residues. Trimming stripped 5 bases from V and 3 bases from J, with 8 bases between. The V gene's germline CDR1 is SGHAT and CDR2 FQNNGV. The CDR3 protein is CASSSTGYNEQFF. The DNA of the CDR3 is TGTGCCAGCAGCAGTACAGGCTACAATGAGCAGTTCTTC. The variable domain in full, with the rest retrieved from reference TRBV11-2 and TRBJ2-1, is EAGVAQSPRYKIIEKRQSVAFWCNPISGHATLYWYQQILGQGPKLLIQFQNNGVVDDSQLPKDRFSAERLKGVDSTLKIQPAKLEDSAVYLCASSSTGYNEQFFGPGTRLTVL.

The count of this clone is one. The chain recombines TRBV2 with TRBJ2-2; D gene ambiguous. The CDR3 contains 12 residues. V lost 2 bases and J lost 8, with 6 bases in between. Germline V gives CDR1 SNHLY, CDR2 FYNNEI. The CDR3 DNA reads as TGTGCCAGCAGTGAAATCGGGGGGGAGCTGTTTTTT. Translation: CASSEIGGELFF.

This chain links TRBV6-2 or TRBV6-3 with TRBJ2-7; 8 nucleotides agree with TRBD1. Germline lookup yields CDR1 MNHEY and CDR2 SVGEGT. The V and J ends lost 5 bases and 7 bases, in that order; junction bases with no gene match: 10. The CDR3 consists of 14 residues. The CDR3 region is CASSPPRTGWEQYF. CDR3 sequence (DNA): TGTGCCAGCAGTCCACCGCGGACAGGGTGGGAGCAGTACTTC.

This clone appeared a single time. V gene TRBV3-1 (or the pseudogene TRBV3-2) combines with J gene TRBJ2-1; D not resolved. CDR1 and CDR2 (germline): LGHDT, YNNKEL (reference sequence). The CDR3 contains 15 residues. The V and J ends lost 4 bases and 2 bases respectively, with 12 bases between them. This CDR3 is CASSRVDGPYNEQFF. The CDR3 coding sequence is TGTGCCAGCAGCCGAGTAGATGGGCCCTACAATGAGCAGTTCTTC.

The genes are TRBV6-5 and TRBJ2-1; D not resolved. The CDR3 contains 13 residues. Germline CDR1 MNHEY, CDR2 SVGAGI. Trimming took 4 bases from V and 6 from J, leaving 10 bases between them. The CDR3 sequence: CASSSIKSNEQFF. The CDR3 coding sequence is TGTGCCAGCAGTTCTATCAAAAGCAATGAGCAGTTCTTC.

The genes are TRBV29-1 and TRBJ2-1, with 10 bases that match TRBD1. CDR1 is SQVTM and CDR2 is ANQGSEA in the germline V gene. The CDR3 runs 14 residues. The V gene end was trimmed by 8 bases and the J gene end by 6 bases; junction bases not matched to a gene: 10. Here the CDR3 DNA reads TGCAGCCCGACGGGACAGGGGATGGTCAATGAGCAGTTCTTC. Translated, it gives CSPTGQGMVNEQFF.

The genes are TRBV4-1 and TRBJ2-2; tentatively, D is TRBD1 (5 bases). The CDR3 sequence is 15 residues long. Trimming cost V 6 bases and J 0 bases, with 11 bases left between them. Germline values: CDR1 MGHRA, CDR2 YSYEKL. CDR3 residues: CASRSRETNTGELFF. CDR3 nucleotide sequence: TGCGCCAGCAGGTCCAGGGAAACGAACACCGGGGAGCTGTTTTTT.

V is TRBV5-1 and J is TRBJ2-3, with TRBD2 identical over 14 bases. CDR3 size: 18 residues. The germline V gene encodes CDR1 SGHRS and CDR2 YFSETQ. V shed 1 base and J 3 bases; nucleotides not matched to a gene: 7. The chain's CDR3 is CASSLSGLAGDRTDTQYF. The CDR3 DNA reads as TGCGCCAGCAGCTTGTCGGGACTAGCGGGGGACCGGACAGATACGCAGTATTTT.

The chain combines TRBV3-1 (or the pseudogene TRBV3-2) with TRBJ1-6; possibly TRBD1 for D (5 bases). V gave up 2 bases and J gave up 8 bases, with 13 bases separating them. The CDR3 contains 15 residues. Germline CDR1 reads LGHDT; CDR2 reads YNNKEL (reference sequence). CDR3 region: CASSQNLQGDSPLHF. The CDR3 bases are TGTGCCAGCAGCCAAAATCTCCAAGGGGATTCACCCCTCCACTTT.

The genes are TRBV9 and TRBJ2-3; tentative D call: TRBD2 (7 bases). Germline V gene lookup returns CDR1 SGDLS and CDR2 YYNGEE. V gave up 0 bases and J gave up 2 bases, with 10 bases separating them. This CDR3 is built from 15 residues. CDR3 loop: CASSVVGGVTDTQYF. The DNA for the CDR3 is TGTGCCAGCAGCGTAGTAGGGGGGGTCACAGATACGCAGTATTTT.

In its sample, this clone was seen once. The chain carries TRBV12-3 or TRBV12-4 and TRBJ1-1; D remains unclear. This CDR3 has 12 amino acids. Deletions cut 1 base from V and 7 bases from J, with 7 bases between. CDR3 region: CASSLGRSEAFF. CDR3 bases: TGTGCCAGCAGTTTAGGACGGAGTGAAGCTTTCTTT.

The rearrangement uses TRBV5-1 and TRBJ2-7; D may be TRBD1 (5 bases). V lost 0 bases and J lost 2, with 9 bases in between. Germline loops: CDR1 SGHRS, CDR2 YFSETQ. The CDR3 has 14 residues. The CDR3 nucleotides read TGCGCCAGCAGCTTGGGTAGGGGCCCCTACGAGCAGTACTTC. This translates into CASSLGRGPYEQYF.

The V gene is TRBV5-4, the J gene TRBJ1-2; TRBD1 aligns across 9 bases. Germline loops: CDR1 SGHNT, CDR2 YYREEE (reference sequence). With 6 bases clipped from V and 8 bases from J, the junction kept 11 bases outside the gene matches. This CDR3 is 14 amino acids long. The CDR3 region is CASTWDRAVEGYTF. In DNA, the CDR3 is TGTGCCAGCACCTGGGACAGGGCCGTGGAGGGCTACACCTTC.

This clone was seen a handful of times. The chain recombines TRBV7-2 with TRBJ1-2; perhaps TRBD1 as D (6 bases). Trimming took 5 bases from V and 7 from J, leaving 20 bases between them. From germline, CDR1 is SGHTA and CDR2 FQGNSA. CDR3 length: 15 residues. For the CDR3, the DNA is TGTGCCAGCAGCCCCCTTGGCCAGGGGTTAGTTGGCTACACCTTC. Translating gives CASSPLGQGLVGYTF.

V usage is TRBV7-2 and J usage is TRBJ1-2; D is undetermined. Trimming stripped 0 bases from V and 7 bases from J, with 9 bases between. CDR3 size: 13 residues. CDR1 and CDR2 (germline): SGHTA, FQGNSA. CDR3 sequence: CASSLADGSGYTF. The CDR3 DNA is TGTGCCAGCAGCTTAGCAGACGGGTCTGGCTACACCTTC.

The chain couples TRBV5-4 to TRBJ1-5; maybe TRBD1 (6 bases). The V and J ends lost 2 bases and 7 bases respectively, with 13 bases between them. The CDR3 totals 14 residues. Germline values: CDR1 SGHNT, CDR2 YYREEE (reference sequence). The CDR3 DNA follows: TGTGCCAGCAGCTTAGCAGGGCAGGGGCAGCCCCAGCATTTT. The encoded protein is CASSLAGQGQPQHF.

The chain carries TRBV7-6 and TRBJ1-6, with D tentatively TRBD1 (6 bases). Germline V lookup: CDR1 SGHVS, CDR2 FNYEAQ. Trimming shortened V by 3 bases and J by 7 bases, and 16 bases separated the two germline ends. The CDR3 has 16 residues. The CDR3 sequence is CASSLYTRGLNSPLHF. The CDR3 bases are TGTGCCAGCAGCTTGTATACCAGGGGCTTGAATTCACCCCTCCACTTT.

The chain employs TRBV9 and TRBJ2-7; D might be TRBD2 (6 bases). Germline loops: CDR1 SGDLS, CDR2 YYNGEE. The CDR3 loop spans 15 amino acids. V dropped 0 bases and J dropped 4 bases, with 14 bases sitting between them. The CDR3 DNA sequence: TGTGCCAGCAGCGTAGAGTCTAGCGTCCGGTACGAGCAGTACGTC. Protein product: CASSVESSVRYEQYV.

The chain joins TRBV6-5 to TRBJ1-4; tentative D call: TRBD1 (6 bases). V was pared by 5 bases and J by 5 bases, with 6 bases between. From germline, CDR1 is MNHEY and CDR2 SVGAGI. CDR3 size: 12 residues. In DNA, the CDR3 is TGTGCCAGCAGTCAGGGGAATGAAAAACTGTTTTTT. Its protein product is CASSQGNEKLFF.

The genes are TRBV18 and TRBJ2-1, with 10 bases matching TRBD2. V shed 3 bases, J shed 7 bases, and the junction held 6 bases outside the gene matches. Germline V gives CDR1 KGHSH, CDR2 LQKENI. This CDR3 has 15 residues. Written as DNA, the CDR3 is TGTGCCAGCTCACCCCCCGGGACTAGCGTAAATGAGCAGTTCTTC. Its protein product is CASSPPGTSVNEQFF. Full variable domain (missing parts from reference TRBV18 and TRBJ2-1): NAGVMQNPRHLVRRRGQEARLRCSPMKGHSHVYWYRQLPEEGLKFMVYLQKENIIDESGMPKERFSAEFPKEGPSILRIQQVVRGDSAAYFCASSPPGTSVNEQFFGPGTRLTVL.

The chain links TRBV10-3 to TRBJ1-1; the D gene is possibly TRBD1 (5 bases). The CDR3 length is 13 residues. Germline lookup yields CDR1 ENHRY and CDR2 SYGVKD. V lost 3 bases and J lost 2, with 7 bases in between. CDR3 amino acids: CAISDGGNTEAFF. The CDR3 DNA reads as TGTGCCATCAGTGACGGGGGAAACACTGAAGCTTTCTTT.

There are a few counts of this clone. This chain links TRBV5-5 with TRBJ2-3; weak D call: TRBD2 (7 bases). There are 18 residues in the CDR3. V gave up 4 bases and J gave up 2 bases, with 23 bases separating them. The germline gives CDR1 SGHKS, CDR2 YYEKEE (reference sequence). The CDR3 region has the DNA TGTGCCAGCAGCCCTCTCCGGGGGGCAGGGCGGACCACAGATACGCAGTATTTT. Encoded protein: CASSPLRGAGRTTDTQYF.

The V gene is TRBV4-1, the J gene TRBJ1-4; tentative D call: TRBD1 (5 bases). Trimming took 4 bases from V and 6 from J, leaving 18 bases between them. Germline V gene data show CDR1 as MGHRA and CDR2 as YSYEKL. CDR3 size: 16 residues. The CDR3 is CASSPREGAIYEKLFF. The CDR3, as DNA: TGCGCCAGCAGCCCCAGGGAAGGGGCAATATATGAAAAACTGTTTTTT.

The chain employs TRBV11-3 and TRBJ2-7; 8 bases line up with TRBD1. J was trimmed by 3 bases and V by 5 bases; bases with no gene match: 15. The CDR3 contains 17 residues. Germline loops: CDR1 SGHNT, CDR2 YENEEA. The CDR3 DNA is TGTGCCAGCAGCCCCCCTCCCGGGACAGGTAACTACTACGAGCAGTACGTC. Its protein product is CASSPPPGTGNYYEQYV.